This T cell receptor beta chain is from a study of T-cell memory formation after mild COVID-19. On this clonotype: What it recognizes is unknown.

One entry per CDR3 protein results from TCRdb running MiXCR on the 5' RACE reads. In the table there are 250,000 to 350,000 distinct CDR3 sequences, 15% to 20% of which are singletons. Study-wide points: The authors left the SARS-CoV-2 specificity of second-wave clones peaking on day 37 unconfirmed. CD4+ contracting clones lay mainly in CM and EM, CD8+ ones in EMRA. Contracting clones, day 15 to 85, had balanced CD4/CD8, and later expanders favored CD4+.

With 0 bases removed from V and 9 bases from J, the gap between germline ends came to 13 bases. Per the germline V gene, CDR1 is SGDLS and CDR2 is YYNGEE. This CDR3 contains 14 residues. Sequences were obtained from PBMCs or a T cell subset sorted from them (not recorded which). The V gene is TRBV9, the J gene TRBJ2-1; a weak D match, TRBD2 (5 bases). The source of this sequence is a man aged 18-30 years who had mild COVID-19 (a few samples of this study predate the infection). Cell type and time point are not known. The CDR3 sequence is CASSVASRVAEQFF. As DNA, the CDR3 is TGTGCCAGCAGCGTAGCTAGCCGAGTGGCTGAGCAGTTCTTC.